This TCR beta chain was captured in a study of blood T cell repertoires in COVID-19. Overall study: Specimens from acute and convalescent COVID-19 originated in the United States, Italy and Spain.

The CDR3 is 15 amino acids. CDR1 and CDR2 from the germline V gene are MNHEY and SVGAGI. V lost 2 bases to trimming and J lost 4 bases; unmatched junction nucleotides: 1. In assigning cohorts, the study relied on participant-reported clinical history. Two consecutive negative NP/OP PCR tests, clearance, or resolved symptoms defined Cohort 3 recovery. In the study's own analysis: How many nucleated cells were present was estimated from reference gene primer amplification. The protocol was immunoSEQ multiplex PCR, while the TCRdb copy is restricted to in-frame clones and leaves out a portion. That table is the source of V, J and clone size, and D and trimming were worked out from the DNA. The repertoire holds under 200,000 clones, with around 89% as singletons.

The sequence came from a woman younger than 30 who had recovered from COVID-19. The rearrangement joins TRBV6-5 to TRBJ2-3; 12 positions match TRBD1. The specimen sequenced was PBMCs or T cells enriched from blood (not recorded which). CDR3 sequence reads: CASSYGTGGADTQYF. The CDR3 DNA is TGTGCCAGCAGTTACGGGACAGGGGGCGCAGATACGCAGTATTTT.